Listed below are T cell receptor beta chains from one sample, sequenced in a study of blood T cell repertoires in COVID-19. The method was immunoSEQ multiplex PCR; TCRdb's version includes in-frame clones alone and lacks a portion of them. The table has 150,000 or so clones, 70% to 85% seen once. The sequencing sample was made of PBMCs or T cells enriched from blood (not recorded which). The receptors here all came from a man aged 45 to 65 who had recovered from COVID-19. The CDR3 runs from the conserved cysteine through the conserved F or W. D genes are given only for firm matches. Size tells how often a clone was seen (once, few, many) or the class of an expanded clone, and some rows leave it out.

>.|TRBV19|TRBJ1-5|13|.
TGTGCCACTCAGGGGAATAGCAATCAGCCCCAGCATTTT
CATQGNSNQPQHF
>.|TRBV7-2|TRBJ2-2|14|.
TGTGCCAGCAGCTTAGCCGGGGTTGACGGGGAGCTGTTTTTT
CASSLAGVDGELFF
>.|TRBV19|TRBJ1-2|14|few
TGTGCCAGTAGTATGCAGCGAGGGGGCTATGGCTACACCTTC
CASSMQRGGYGYTF
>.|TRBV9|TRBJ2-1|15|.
TGTGCCAGCAGCGCGAGAGGAGGCAGCCACAATGAGCAGTTCTTC
CASSARGGSHNEQFF
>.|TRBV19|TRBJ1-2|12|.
TGTGCCAGTAGTGGGAGTTTCTATGGCTACACCTTC
CASSGSFYGYTF
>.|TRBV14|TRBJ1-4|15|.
TGTGCCAGCAGCCAAGAGGGCCAAACTAATGAAAAACTGTTTTTT
CASSQEGQTNEKLFF
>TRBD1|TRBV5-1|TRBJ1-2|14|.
TGCGCCAGCACCCGTGGGGAAGGGGGCGAGGGCTACACCTTC
CASTRGEGGEGYTF
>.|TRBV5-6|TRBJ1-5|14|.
TGTGCCAGCAGCCGTCGAGGTAGCAATCAGCCCCAGCATTTT
CASSRRGSNQPQHF
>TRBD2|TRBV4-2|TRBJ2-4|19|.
TGTGCCAGCAGCCAAGAGAAGGGACTAGCGGGGTGGACCAAAAACATTCAGTACTTC
CASSQEKGLAGWTKNIQYF
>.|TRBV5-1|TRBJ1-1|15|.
TGCGCCAGCAGCTTAGTCGACAGCTCCTACACTGAAGCTTTCTTT
CASSLVDSSYTEAFF
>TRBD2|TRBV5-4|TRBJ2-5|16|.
TGTGCCAGCAGCTTACCTCTAGCGGGGGCGAGGGAGACCCAGTACTTC
CASSLPLAGARETQYF